Following are 30 T cell receptor beta chains from one sample sequenced in a study of long-term antiretroviral therapy in people with HIV. immunoSEQ v3.0 was run at survey level. TCRdb keeps only in-frame clones here, not all; method: immunoSEQ multiplex PCR. The sample holds tens of thousands of clones, more than 95% seen once. The source material was unsorted PBMCs, sampled 6.9 years after starting antiretroviral therapy. The receptor source for this set is a man under 40 with HIV.

This clone was counted once. This rearrangement joins TRBV13 to TRBJ2-2, with TRBD2 identical over 7 bases. Germline V gives CDR1 PRHDT, CDR2 FYEKMQ (reference sequence). The CDR3 length is 15 residues. V lost 3 bases, J lost 4 bases, and 5 bases stayed unmatched. CDR3 sequence: CASSFWGGATGELFF. CDR3 DNA sequence: TGTGCCAGCAGCTTTTGGGGGGGAGCCACCGGGGAGCTGTTTTTT. Looking up the rest from reference TRBV13 and TRBJ2-2 gives the full variable domain: AAGVIQSPRHLIKEKRETATLKCYPIPRHDTVYWYQQGPGQDPQFLISFYEKMQSDKGSIPDRFSAQQFSDYHSELNMSSLELGDSALYFCASSFWGGATGELFFGEGSRLTVL.

CDR3 protein: CASSEESGRYEQYF. CDR3 DNA: TGTGCCAGCAGTGAAGAGTCAGGGCGATACGAGCAGTACTTC. The chain links TRBV2 to TRBJ2-7, with D tentatively TRBD1 (5 bases). This CDR3 is built from 14 residues. Trimming removed 1 base from V and 4 bases from J, with 11 bases in between. Germline V gene sequence: CDR1 SNHLY, CDR2 FYNNEI.

The J gene is TRBJ1-5, the V gene TRBV18; D may be TRBD1 (6 bases). The germline V and J ends were trimmed by 2 bases and 7 bases, with 18 bases remaining between them. Germline V gene sequence: CDR1 KGHSH, CDR2 LQKENI. The CDR3 is 16 residues long. CDR3 DNA sequence: TGTGCCAGCTCACCATCCGTAATCGGAGGGGGACAGCCCCAGCATTTT. Translated: CASSPSVIGGGQPQHF. Based on the CDR3 plus reference TRBV18 and TRBJ1-5, the full variable domain is NAGVMQNPRHLVRRRGQEARLRCSPMKGHSHVYWYRQLPEEGLKFMVYLQKENIIDESGMPKERFSAEFPKEGPSILRIQQVVRGDSAAYFCASSPSVIGGGQPQHFGDGTRLSIL.

The chain uses TRBV19 and TRBJ1-2; D is perhaps TRBD1 (5 bases). The CDR3 is made up of 13 amino acids. Trimming shortened V by 8 bases and J by 4 bases, and 14 bases separated the two germline ends. CDR1 and CDR2 from the germline V gene are LNHDA and SQIVND (reference sequence). The CDR3 reads CASVRGGTYGYTF. The CDR3 DNA sequence: TGTGCCAGTGTTCGGGGCGGGACCTATGGCTACACCTTC.

V usage is TRBV10-1 and J usage is TRBJ2-7; weak D call: TRBD2 (5 bases). The CDR3 is 11 amino acids. The V end lost 8 bases, the J end lost 1 base, and 6 bases lay between the germline ends. Looked up from germline, CDR1 is WNHNN and CDR2 is SYGVQD (reference sequence). The CDR3 DNA reads TGCGCCAGCGCGGGTTCCTACGAGCAGTACTTC. Its protein is CASAGSYEQYF.

The V gene is TRBV27, the J gene TRBJ1-1; 7 nucleotides line up with TRBD1. The CDR3 covers 13 residues. Germline-derived CDR1 and CDR2 are MNHEY and SMNVEV (reference sequence). Losses at the gene ends were 6 bases for V and 1 base for J; bases not matched to a gene: 2. The CDR3 nucleotides are TGTGCCAGCAGCCGGGACAGGAACACTGAAGCTTTCTTT. It codes for CASSRDRNTEAFF.

The table lists this clone with a count of one. The CDR3 here is CASSLPGQGYVEQYF. In DNA, the CDR3 is TGTGCCAGCAGCTTACCGGGACAGGGGTATGTGGAGCAGTACTTC. J is TRBJ2-7 and V is TRBV5-5; 10 nucleotides match TRBD1. The V gene's germline CDR1 is SGHKS and CDR2 YYEKEE (reference sequence). V lost 2 bases and J lost 7; bases outside the gene matches: 9. The length of the CDR3 is 15 residues.

The chain carries TRBV2 and TRBJ1-1; D gene unclear. Trimming pared 5 bases from V and 2 bases from J, leaving 9 bases between. Germline-derived CDR1 and CDR2 are SNHLY and FYNNEI. This CDR3 comprises 13 residues. CDR3 nucleotides: TGTGCCAGCAGTATAGGAATCAACACTGAAGCTTTCTTT. It translates to CASSIGINTEAFF.

The CDR3 here is CATSTRTGPGSEELFF. In nucleotides, the CDR3 is TGTGCCACCAGCACCCGGACAGGGCCCGGGAGTGAGGAGCTGTTTTTT. V and J are TRBV15 and TRBJ2-2; 8 bases line up with TRBD1. V shed 4 bases and J 10 bases; nucleotides not matched to a gene: 14. This CDR3 is 16 amino acids long. Germline-derived CDR1 and CDR2 are LNHNV and YYDKDF (reference sequence). The full variable domain, rest sourced from reference TRBV15 and TRBJ2-2, is DAMVIQNPRYQVTQFGKPVTLSCSQTLNHNVMYWYQQKSSQAPKLLFHYYDKDFNNEADTPDNFQSRRPNTSFCFLDIRSPGLGDTAMYLCATSTRTGPGSEELFFGEGSRLTVL.

This sequence joins TRBV7-3 and TRBJ2-5; a weak D match, TRBD1 (5 bases). The tail of the sequence fits TRBJ2-7 better, so the J call may be wrong. The CDR3 length is 14 residues. The V gene's germline CDR1 is SGHTA and CDR2 FQGTGA. Written as DNA, the CDR3 is TGTGCCAGCAGCGACGACTTTGGGGCAAGCGAGCAGTACTTC. This encodes CASSDDFGASEQYF.

The chain links TRBV2 to TRBJ2-7, with D unclear. V was trimmed by 2 bases and J by 5 bases, leaving 34 bases between them. The CDR3 runs 21 residues. Germline CDR1 SNHLY, CDR2 FYNNEI. As DNA, the CDR3 is TGTGCCAGCAGTGAATACGTTCTAGGGTCAGGCGGTCGGCGGTGGAACGACGAGCAGTACTTC. Protein sequence: CASSEYVLGSGGRRWNDEQYF. Drawing the rest from reference TRBV2 and TRBJ2-7, the complete variable domain is EPEVTQTPSHQVTQMGQEVILRCVPISNHLYFYWYRQILGQKVEFLVSFYNNEISEKSEIFDDQFSVERPDGSNFTLKIRSTKLEDSAMYFCASSEYVLGSGGRRWNDEQYFGPGTRLTVT.

The chain links TRBV7-9 to TRBJ1-1, with D uncertain. V lost 11 bases, J lost 4 bases, and 17 bases lay in between. This CDR3 region has 13 residues. The germline CDR1 and CDR2 sequences are SEHNR and FQNEAQ (reference sequence). The CDR3 region is CAWSPVLGTEAFF. CDR3 sequence (DNA): TGTGCCTGGTCGCCGGTTTTGGGCACTGAAGCTTTCTTT.

In DNA, the CDR3 is TGTGCCAGCAGCCAACCTCCCGGGGAGCTGTTTTTT. Its translation is CASSQPPGELFF. The J gene is TRBJ2-2, the V gene TRBV4-2; D gene unclear. Trimming removed 2 bases from V and 6 bases from J, with 4 bases in between. This CDR3 has 12 amino acids. Germline V CDR1 and CDR2: LGHNA, YNFKEQ.

J is TRBJ2-7 and V is TRBV6-5, with 8 bases fitting TRBD2. From germline, CDR1 is MNHEY and CDR2 SVGAGI. The CDR3 runs 14 residues. J lost 4 bases, V lost 5 bases, and 7 bases had no gene match. The DNA for the CDR3 is TGTGCCAGCAGTGGTCCGGAGCGGGAGTACGAGCAGTACTTC. Amino acid sequence: CASSGPEREYEQYF.

The V gene is TRBV25-1, the J gene TRBJ2-7; D might be TRBD1 or TRBD2, each matching 6 bases. Germline assignment: CDR1 MGHDK and CDR2 SYGVNS. This CDR3 has 16 residues. V lost 8 bases, J lost 5 bases, and 25 bases lay in between. CDR3 DNA sequence: TGTGCCAGCGCCCCTTCACTAAGGGGGGCGCGGAACGAGCAGTACTTC. This codes for CASAPSLRGARNEQYF.

The V call is TRBV21-1, the J call TRBJ1-5. TRBV21-1 is a listed pseudogene. This CDR3 has 16 amino acids. CDR3 amino acids: CASSKVKGRSNQPQHF. The CDR3 nucleotides are TGTGCCAGCAGCAAAGTGAAGGGTCGCTCTAATCAGCCCCAGCATTTT.

The rearrangement uses TRBV7-9 and TRBJ2-1; D is possibly TRBD1 or TRBD2 (5 bases each). The germline V and J ends were trimmed by 5 bases and 5 bases, with 16 bases remaining between them. Per germline, CDR1 SEHNR and CDR2 FQNEAQ (reference sequence). The CDR3 is 15 residues long. CDR3 bases: TGTGCCAGCAGCCGAGGGGCGATACTCGACAATGAGCAGTTCTTC. Translated: CASSRGAILDNEQFF. The variable domain in full, with the rest retrieved from reference TRBV7-9 and TRBJ2-1, is DTGVSQNPRHKITKRGQNVTFRCDPISEHNRLYWYRQTLGQGPEFLTYFQNEAQLEKSRLLSDRFSAERPKGSFSTLEIQRTEQGDSAMYLCASSRGAILDNEQFFGPGTRLTVL.

The rearrangement links TRBV6-5 to TRBJ1-1, with 7 positions matching TRBD1. In germline, CDR1 is MNHEY, CDR2 SVGAGI. The CDR3 spans 14 residues. V trimming: 7 bases; J trimming: 5 bases; junction bases outside the gene matches: 10. The CDR3 protein is CASTNRGAGTEAFF. The CDR3 DNA follows: TGTGCCAGCACAAACAGGGGAGCAGGGACTGAAGCTTTCTTT.

This clone was recorded once. The DNA of the CDR3 is TGTGCCAGCAGTGAATCGGGGTACTCTGGGGCCAACGTCCTGACTTTC. The encoded protein is CASSESGYSGANVLTF. V is TRBV6-4 and J is TRBJ2-6, with D possibly being TRBD2 (5 bases). Germline lookup yields CDR1 MRHNA and CDR2 SNTAGT. The V end was cut by 3 bases, the J end by 0 bases, with 9 bases between. The CDR3 has 16 amino acids.

V gene TRBV25-1 combines with J gene TRBJ1-5; 8 bases match TRBD1. The CDR3 runs to 17 residues. Per germline, CDR1 MGHDK and CDR2 SYGVNS. The V gene end was trimmed by 2 bases and the J gene end by 2 bases; junction bases not matched to a gene: 8. CDR3 DNA sequence: TGTGCCAGCAGTGAACCCGGACAGGGCTGGCGCAATCAGCCCCAGCATTTT. This codes for CASSEPGQGWRNQPQHF.

The chain is built from TRBV2 and TRBJ2-2; tentative D call: TRBD2 (5 bases). The CDR3 has 15 residues. From germline, CDR1 is SNHLY and CDR2 FYNNEI. Trimming took 6 bases from V and 2 from J, leaving 13 bases between them. This chain's CDR3 is CASSGNGLNTGELFF. The CDR3, as DNA: TGTGCCAGCAGCGGGAACGGATTAAACACCGGGGAGCTGTTTTTT.

The genes are TRBV6-6 and TRBJ1-3, with TRBD1 matching 8 bases. Germline V gives CDR1 MNHNY, CDR2 SVGAGI (reference sequence). The CDR3 extends over 14 amino acids. The V gene end was trimmed by 2 bases and the J gene end by 4 bases; junction bases not matched to a gene: 1. CDR3 sequence reads: CASSYGQGGNTIYF. As DNA, the CDR3 is TGTGCCAGCAGTTACGGACAGGGCGGAAACACCATATATTTT.

The V call is TRBV6-5, the J call TRBJ2-7; 7 positions agree with TRBD1. Looked up from germline, CDR1 is MNHEY and CDR2 is SVGAGI. The CDR3 loop spans 14 amino acids. The V gene end was trimmed by 2 bases and the J gene end by 5 bases; junction bases not matched to a gene: 6. The CDR3 spells CASSYKGAGHEQYF. In nucleotides, the CDR3 is TGTGCCAGCAGTTACAAGGGGGCAGGTCACGAGCAGTACTTC.

This clone was seen more than once but under ten times. This chain joins TRBV7-9 and TRBJ2-7; TRBD2 might be the D (6 bases). The CDR3 runs to 14 residues. V was clipped by 5 bases and J by 3 bases, with 14 bases between them. CDR1 is SEHNR and CDR2 is FQNEAQ in the germline V gene (reference sequence). This chain's CDR3 is CASSRRELSYEQYF. The CDR3 DNA reads TGTGCCAGCAGCCGGAGGGAGCTGAGCTACGAGCAGTACTTC.

V gene TRBV2 combines with J gene TRBJ1-5; a weak D match, TRBD1 (5 bases). Germline CDR1 is SNHLY and CDR2 is FYNNEI. This CDR3 is 14 amino acids long. Deletions cut 3 bases from V and 5 bases from J, with 11 bases between. The CDR3 loop reads CASSETWGDQPQHF. CDR3 DNA: TGTGCCAGCAGTGAGACATGGGGCGATCAGCCCCAGCATTTT.

Note on this clone: The identical CDR3 is also encoded by other nucleotide sequences in the sample. The chain couples TRBV7-9 to TRBJ2-2; D unresolved. CDR1 SEHNR and CDR2 FQNEAQ come from the germline V gene (reference sequence). V lost 1 base, J lost 6 bases, and 6 bases lay in between. The CDR3 sequence is 13 residues long. CDR3 DNA: TGTGCCAGCAGCTTAGGGGGTGCCGGGGAGCTGTTTTTT. Protein product: CASSLGGAGELFF.

The rearrangement links TRBV14 to TRBJ2-2; the D is unclear. The V gene's germline CDR1 is SGHDN and CDR2 FVKESK. CDR3 length equals 13 residues. V was pared by 4 bases and J by 4 bases, with 7 bases between. The CDR3 nucleotides read TGTGCCAGCAGCCCCAGAATCACCGGGGAGCTGTTTTTT. Translated: CASSPRITGELFF.

The chain has TRBV2 and TRBJ1-3; D unclear. V dropped 10 bases and J dropped 0 bases, with 13 bases sitting between them. The CDR3 spans 14 residues. Germline V lookup: CDR1 SNHLY, CDR2 FYNNEI. The CDR3 sequence is CANRKILSGNTIYF. CDR3 DNA sequence: TGTGCCAACAGAAAAATTCTCTCTGGAAACACCATATATTTT.

This chain links TRBV7-6 with TRBJ1-4, with TRBD1 as a possible D gene (5 bases). Germline CDR1 is SGHVS and CDR2 is FNYEAQ. The length of the CDR3 is 14 residues. V was cut by 4 bases and J by 10 bases, with 16 bases left in between. CDR3 protein: CASSSGPLVGKLFF. CDR3 sequence (DNA): TGTGCCAGCAGCTCGGGACCGTTGGTTGGAAAACTGTTTTTT.

The CDR3 loop is CANSIREGREYNEQFF. The CDR3, as DNA: TGTGCCAACTCCATCAGGGAGGGCAGGGAATACAATGAGCAGTTCTTC. This rearrangement joins TRBV10-3 to TRBJ2-1, with 7 bases lining up with TRBD2. The V segment lost 10 bases and the J segment 4 bases; nucleotides outside the gene matches: 16. Germline V CDR1 and CDR2: ENHRY, SYGVKD. The CDR3 is 16 amino acids.